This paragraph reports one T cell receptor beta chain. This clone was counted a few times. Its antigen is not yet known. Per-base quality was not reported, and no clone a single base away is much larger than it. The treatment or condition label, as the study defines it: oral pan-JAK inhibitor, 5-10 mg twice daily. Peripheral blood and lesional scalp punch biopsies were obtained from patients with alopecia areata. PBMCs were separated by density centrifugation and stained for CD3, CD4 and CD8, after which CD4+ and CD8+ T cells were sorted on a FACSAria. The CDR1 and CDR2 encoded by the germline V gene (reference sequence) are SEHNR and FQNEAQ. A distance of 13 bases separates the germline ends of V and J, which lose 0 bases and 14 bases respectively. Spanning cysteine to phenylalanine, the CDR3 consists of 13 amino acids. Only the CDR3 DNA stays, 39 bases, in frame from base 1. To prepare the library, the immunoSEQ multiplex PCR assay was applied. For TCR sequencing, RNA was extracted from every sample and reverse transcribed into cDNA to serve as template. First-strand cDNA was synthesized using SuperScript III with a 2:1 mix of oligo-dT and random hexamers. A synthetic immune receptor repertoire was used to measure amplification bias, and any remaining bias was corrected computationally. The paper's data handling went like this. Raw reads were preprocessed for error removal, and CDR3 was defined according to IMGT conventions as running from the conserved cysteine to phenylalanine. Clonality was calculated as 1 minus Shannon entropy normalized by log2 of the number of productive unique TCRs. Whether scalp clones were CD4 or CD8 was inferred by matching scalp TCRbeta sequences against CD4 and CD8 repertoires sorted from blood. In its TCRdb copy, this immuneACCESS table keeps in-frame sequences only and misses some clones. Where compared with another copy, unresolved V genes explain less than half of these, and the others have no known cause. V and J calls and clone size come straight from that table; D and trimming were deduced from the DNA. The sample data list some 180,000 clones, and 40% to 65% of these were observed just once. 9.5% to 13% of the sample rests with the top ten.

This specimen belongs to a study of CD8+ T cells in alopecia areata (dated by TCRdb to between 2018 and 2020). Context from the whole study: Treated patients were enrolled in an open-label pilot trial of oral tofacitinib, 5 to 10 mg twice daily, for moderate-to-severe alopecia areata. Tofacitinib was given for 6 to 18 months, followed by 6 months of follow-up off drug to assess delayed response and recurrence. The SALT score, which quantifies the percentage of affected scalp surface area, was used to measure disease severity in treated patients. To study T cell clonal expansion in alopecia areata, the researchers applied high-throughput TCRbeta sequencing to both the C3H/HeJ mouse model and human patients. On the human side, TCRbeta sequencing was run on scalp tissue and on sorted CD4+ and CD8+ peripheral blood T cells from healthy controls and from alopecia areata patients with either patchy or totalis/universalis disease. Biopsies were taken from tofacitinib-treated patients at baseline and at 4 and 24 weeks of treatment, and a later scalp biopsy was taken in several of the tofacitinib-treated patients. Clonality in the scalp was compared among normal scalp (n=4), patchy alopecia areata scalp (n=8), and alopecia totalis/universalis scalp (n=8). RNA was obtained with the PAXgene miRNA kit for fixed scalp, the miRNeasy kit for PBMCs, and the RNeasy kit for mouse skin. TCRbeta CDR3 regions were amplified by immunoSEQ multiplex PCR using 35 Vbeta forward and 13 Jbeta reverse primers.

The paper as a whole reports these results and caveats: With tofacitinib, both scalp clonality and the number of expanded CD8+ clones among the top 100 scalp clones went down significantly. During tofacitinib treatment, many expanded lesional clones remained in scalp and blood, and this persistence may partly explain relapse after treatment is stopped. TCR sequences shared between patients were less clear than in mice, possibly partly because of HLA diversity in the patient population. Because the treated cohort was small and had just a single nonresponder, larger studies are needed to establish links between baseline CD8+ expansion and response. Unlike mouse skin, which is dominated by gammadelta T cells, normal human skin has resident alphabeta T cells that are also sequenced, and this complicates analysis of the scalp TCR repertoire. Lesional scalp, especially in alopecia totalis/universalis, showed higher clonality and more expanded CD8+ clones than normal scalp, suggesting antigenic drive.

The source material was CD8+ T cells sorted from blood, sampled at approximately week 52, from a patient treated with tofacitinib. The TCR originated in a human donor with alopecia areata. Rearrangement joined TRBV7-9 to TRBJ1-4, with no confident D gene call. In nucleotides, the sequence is TGTGCCAGCAGCTTAGCGCAGGTGGAGGTGCTGTTTTTT. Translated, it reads CASSLAQVEVLFF. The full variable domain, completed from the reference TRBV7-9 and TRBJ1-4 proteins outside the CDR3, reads DTGVSQNPRHKITKRGQNVTFRCDPISEHNRLYWYRQTLGQGPEFLTYFQNEAQLEKSRLLSDRFSAERPKGSFSTLEIQRTEQGDSAMYLCASSLAQVEVLFFGSGTQLSVL.